The clone carrying this T cell receptor (beta chain) occurred a few times. This CDR3 region has 12 residues. Germline values: CDR1 SGHAT, CDR2 FQNNGV. V lost 5 bases to trimming and J lost 8 bases, with 12 bases between them. The entry originates in a study of cytotoxic CD8 clonotypes in ibrutinib-treated CLL. Study information: In all, under twelve patients were relapsed/refractory, fewer than 16 were treatment-naive and about 17 were IGHV unmutated. The response samples were taken once patients had been treated for a median of about 12 months, range 6 to 36.

PBMCs were cryopreserved, and roughly 2.1 micrograms of genomic DNA from them went into TCR beta libraries. This table comes from immunoSEQ multiplex PCR, and its TCRdb copy is limited to in-frame clones, with some not included. The sample includes some 200,000 clones, approximately 79% seen only once; the top ten take roughly 10%. The sequence derives from a human donor with chronic lymphocytic leukemia. The chain recombines TRBV11-2 with TRBJ1-1; D might be TRBD1 (6 bases). The starting material was PBMCs, obtained after 12 months of ibrutinib treatment. The CDR3: CASSKRTVEAFF. The DNA for the CDR3 is TGTGCCAGCAGCAAACGGACAGTCGAAGCTTTCTTT.